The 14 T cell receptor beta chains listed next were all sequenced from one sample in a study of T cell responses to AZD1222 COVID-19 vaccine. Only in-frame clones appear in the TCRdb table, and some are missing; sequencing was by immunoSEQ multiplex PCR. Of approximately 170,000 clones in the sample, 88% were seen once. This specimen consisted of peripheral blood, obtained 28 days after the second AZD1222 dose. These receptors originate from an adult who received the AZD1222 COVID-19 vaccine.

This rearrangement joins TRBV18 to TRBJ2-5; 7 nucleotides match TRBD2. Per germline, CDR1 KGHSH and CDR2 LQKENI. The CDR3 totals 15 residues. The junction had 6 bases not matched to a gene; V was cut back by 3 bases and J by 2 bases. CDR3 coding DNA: TGTGCCAGCTCACCCGGCTGGGGAGGGCAAGAGACCCAGTACTTC. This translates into CASSPGWGGQETQYF.

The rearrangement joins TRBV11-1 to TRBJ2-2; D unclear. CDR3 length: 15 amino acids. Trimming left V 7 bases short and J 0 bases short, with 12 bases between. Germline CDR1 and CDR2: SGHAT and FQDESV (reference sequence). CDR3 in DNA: TGTGCCAGCACCGCGACCCGCGCGAACACCGGGGAGCTGTTTTTT. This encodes CASTATRANTGELFF.

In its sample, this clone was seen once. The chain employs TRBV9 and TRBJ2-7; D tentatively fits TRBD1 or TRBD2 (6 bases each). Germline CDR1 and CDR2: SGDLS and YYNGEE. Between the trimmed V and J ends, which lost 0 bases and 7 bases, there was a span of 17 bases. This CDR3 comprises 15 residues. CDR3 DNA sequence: TGTGCCAGCAGCGTAGTTGCAGGGGCGGCGGGGGAGCAGTACTTC. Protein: CASSVVAGAAGEQYF.

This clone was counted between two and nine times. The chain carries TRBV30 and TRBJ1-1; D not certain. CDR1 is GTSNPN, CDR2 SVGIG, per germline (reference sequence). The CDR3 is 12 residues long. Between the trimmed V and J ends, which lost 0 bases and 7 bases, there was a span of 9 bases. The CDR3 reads CAWSVVGYEAFF. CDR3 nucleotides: TGTGCCTGGAGTGTAGTGGGCTATGAAGCTTTCTTT.

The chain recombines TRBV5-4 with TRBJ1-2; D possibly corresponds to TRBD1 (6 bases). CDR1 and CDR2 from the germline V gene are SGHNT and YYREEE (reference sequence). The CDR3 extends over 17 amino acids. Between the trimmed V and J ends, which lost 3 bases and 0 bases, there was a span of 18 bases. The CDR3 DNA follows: TGTGCCAGCAGCTCCCGACAGGATCAGGTGGCTAACTATGGCTACACCTTC. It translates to CASSSRQDQVANYGYTF.

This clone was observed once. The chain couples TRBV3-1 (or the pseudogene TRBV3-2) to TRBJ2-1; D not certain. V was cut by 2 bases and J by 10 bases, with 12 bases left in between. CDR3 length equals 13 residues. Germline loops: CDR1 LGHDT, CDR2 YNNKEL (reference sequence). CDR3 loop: CASSQNGLLEQFF. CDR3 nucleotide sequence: TGTGCCAGCAGCCAAAATGGGCTCCTCGAGCAGTTCTTC.

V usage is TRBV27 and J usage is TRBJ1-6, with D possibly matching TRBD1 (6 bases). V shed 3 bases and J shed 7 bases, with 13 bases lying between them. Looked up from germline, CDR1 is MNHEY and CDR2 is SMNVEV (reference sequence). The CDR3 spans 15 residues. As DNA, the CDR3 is TGTGCCAGCAGTTTGGAGGGGGTTGGCAATTCACCCCTCCACTTT. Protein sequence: CASSLEGVGNSPLHF.

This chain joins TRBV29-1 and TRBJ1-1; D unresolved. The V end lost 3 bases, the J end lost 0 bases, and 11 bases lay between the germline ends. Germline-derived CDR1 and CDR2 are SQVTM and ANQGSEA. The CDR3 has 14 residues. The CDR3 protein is CSVDGGVVNTEAFF. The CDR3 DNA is TGCAGCGTTGACGGAGGCGTTGTGAACACTGAAGCTTTCTTT.

The CDR3 reads CASSQTSVQGYTF. CDR3 bases: TGCGCCAGCAGCCAGACGTCCGTTCAAGGCTACACCTTC. The chain links TRBV4-1 to TRBJ1-2; D is uncertain. The CDR3 length is 13 residues. Germline lookup yields CDR1 MGHRA and CDR2 YSYEKL. V lost 3 bases and J lost 8, with 13 bases in between.

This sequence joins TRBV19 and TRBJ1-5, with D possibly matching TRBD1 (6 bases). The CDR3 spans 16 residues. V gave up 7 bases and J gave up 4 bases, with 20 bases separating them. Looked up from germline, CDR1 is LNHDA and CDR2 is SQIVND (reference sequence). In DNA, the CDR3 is TGTGCCAGTAAGGTAGGGGTGGACAGACAAAATCAGCCCCAGCATTTT. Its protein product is CASKVGVDRQNQPQHF.

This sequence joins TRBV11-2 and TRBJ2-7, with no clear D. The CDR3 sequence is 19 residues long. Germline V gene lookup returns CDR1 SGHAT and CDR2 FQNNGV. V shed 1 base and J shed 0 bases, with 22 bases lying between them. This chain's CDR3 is CASSLVRMSMDGHSYEQYF. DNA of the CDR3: TGTGCCAGCAGCTTAGTAAGGATGTCGATGGACGGTCACTCCTACGAGCAGTACTTC.

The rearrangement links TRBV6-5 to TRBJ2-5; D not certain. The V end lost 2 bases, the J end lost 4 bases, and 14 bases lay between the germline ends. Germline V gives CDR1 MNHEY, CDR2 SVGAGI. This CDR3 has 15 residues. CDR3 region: CASSYQPLPGETQYF. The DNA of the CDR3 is TGTGCCAGCAGTTACCAACCCCTCCCCGGAGAGACCCAGTACTTC.

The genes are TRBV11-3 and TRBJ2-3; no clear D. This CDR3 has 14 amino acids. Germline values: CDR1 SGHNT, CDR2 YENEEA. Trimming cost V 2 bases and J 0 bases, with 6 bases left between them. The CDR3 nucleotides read TGTGCCAGCAGCTTATCTCGAAGCACAGATACGCAGTATTTT. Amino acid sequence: CASSLSRSTDTQYF. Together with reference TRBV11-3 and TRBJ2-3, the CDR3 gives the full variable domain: EAGVVQSPRYKIIEKKQPVAFWCNPISGHNTLYWYLQNLGQGPELLIRYENEEAVDDSQLPKDRFSAERLKGVDSTLKIQPAELGDSAVYLCASSLSRSTDTQYFGPGTRLTVL.

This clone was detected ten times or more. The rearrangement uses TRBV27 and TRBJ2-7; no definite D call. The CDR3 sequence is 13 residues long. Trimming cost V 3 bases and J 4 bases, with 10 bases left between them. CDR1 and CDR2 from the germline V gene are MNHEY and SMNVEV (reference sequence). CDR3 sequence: CASSFLGPYEQYF. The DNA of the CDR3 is TGTGCCAGCAGTTTCCTCGGGCCTTACGAGCAGTACTTC.